This T cell receptor (beta chain) was captured by sequencing in a study of neurological immune-mediated disorders. 5'RACE generated cDNA with 10-nucleotide random UMIs. The output of every sequencing run exceeded 170 million TCR-beta sequences, derived from 15-18 subjects. TCRdb reprocessed the 5' RACE reads with MiXCR, giving one entry per CDR3 protein. Of some 61,000 distinct CDR3 sequences in the sample, around 3.9% were seen once. In germline, CDR1 is SGHDT, CDR2 YYEEEE. The CDR3 has 12 residues. Trimming took off 2 bases at V and 4 bases at J, with 5 bases between the two ends. In its sample, this clonotype was seen many times.

The chain recombines TRBV5-6 with TRBJ2-3; D gene uncertain. Sequenced material: PBMCs. The TCR originated in a man younger than 45 with multiple sclerosis. CDR3 sequence (DNA): TGTGCCAGCAGCTTAGACCCAGATACGCAGTATTTT. This gives the protein CASSLDPDTQYF.